A single sample gave rise to the 3 T cell receptor beta chains below, sequenced in a study of blood T cell repertoires in COVID-19. Clones were read by immunoSEQ multiplex PCR, and TCRdb kept only the in-frame ones, dropping some. Of 350,000 or so clones listed, roughly nine tenths were seen once; the top ten hold around 20%. Sequenced: PBMCs or T cells enriched from blood (not recorded which). The receptors were gathered from a woman younger than 45 who had recovered from COVID-19.

The V gene is TRBV27, the J gene TRBJ1-2; D is possibly TRBD1 (6 bases). Germline lookup yields CDR1 MNHEY and CDR2 SMNVEV (reference sequence). Trimming took off 5 bases at V and 4 bases at J, with 17 bases between the two ends. The CDR3 has 15 residues. CDR3 in amino acids: CASSPAPGQFYGYTF. The CDR3 nucleotides read TGTGCCAGCAGTCCCGCCCCGGGACAATTCTATGGCTACACCTTC.

V gene TRBV7-8 combines with J gene TRBJ1-2; D call uncertain. V lost 5 bases and J lost 8, with 18 bases in between. The CDR3 has 14 amino acids. CDR1 SGHVS and CDR2 FQNEAQ come from the germline V gene. CDR3 amino acids: CASSREPGDGGYTF. Written as DNA, the CDR3 is TGTGCCAGCAGCCGAGAACCCGGGGATGGAGGCTACACCTTC. Full variable domain (missing parts from reference TRBV7-8 and TRBJ1-2): GAGVSQSPRYKVAKRGQDVALRCDPISGHVSLFWYQQALGQGPEFLTYFQNEAQLDKSGLPSDRFFAERPEGSVSTLKIQRTQQEDSAVYLCASSREPGDGGYTFGSGTRLTVV.

This rearrangement joins TRBV3-1 (or the pseudogene TRBV3-2) to TRBJ2-7; 8 bases align to TRBD1. CDR1 and CDR2 from the germline V gene are LGHDT and YNNKEL (reference sequence). This CDR3 contains 18 residues. The V gene end was trimmed by 0 bases and the J gene end by 2 bases; junction bases not matched to a gene: 12. CDR3 in DNA: TGTGCCAGCAGCCAAGACCAGAGCTCCGGGACAGGCCCCTACGAGCAGTACTTC. This gives the protein CASSQDQSSGTGPYEQYF.